This T cell receptor beta chain was found in a study of Ad26.COV2.S vaccination and SARS-CoV-2 variants. This CDR3 has 14 amino acids. V was shortened by 1 base and J by 3 bases, with 7 bases between the two germline ends. CDR1 is MGHRA and CDR2 is YSYEKL in the germline V gene. Treatment described: roughly 19 received Ad26.COV2.S at low or high dose, single or two shots; several received placebo; per-sample allocation not given. Collection of the samples took place on day 63 after the first injection of vaccine or placebo. Measured with immunoSEQ multiplex PCR; TCRdb has only the in-frame clones, and not every one. The sample consists of some 640,000 clones, around 89% of them appearing once.

The sequences come from peripheral blood, collected in a trial of Ad26.COV2.S vaccine versus placebo. This TCR came from a person aged 18-65 years who received the Ad26.COV2.S COVID-19 vaccine or a placebo. This chain uses TRBV4-1 with TRBJ1-5; no definite D call. CDR3 protein: CASSQVTTNQPQHF. CDR3 DNA: TGCGCCAGCAGCCAAGTTACCACCAATCAGCCCCAGCATTTT.